The present T cell receptor beta chain was sequenced within a study of cytotoxic CD8 clonotypes in ibrutinib-treated CLL (dated by TCRdb to the early 2020s). With respect to the entire study: In this cohort, some 14 patients were treatment-naive and about a dozen were relapsed/refractory, while some 18 had unmutated IGHV. Samples at response were collected after a median of roughly twelve months of treatment, with a range of roughly 6 to 40 months. Patients were still on ibrutinib when every remission and progressive disease sample was collected. Cryopreserved peripheral blood mononuclear cells were obtained before treatment, at response, and at either sustained remission or disease progression. Longitudinal samples were available for about 30% of the 86 trial participants. An average of about 250,000 productive templates and some 100,000 productive rearrangements was obtained per sample. Partial responses were observed in roughly 24 patients and complete responses in 2; after a median follow-up of around 68 months, remission was maintained in approximately 14 patients and progression was observed in approximately 12. Results the study describes overall, beyond this receptor: At baseline, clonality was higher than in age-matched healthy donors and showed a strong correlation with circulating CD8+ T-cell counts. Sampling times were not matched between sustained-remission and progressing patients, and lymph node repertoires were not studied. An increase in clonality was observed at ibrutinib response, with clonality remaining stable during sustained remission and falling back toward baseline at progression. Public clonotypes were rare and either contracted or stayed stable during treatment, and the rise in clonality at ibrutinib response reflected the expansion of private clonotypes.

CDR1 MGHRA and CDR2 YSYEKL were looked up in the germline V gene. Reading from cysteine to phenylalanine, the CDR3 counts 17 amino acids. This entry keeps only the CDR3 DNA: 51 bases, framed from base 1. V has 1 base trimmed and J has 3 bases trimmed; junction bases matching no gene number 11. Each clonotype received, on average, approximately 9.9x coverage in deep resolution sequencing performed on a MiSeq, where the target depth lay between 1 in 1 million and 1 in 200,000 T cells. The immunoSEQ hsTCRB Kit was used to generate the TCR beta libraries. Processing in the source paper ran as follows. Data were analyzed with ImmunoSEQ Data Assistant and ImmunoSEQ Analyzer, with V, D and J genes assigned per IMGT definitions. Clonality, with values ranging from 0 to 1, was calculated as one minus the normalized Shannon entropy of productive rearrangement frequencies. Only overrepresented clonotypes making up at least 0.05% of the repertoire of each patient were included in the public clonotype analysis. Approximately 13 age-matched healthy donor repertoires from immuneACCESS served as clonality controls. TCRdb's version of the immuneACCESS table is confined to in-frame rearrangements and falls short of the full clone set. An unresolved V gene accounts for under half of the shortfall where checked; the remainder is of unknown origin. D and trimming were read from the DNA, whereas the V and J calls and clone size are those reported in that table. Present in this sample are 300,000 or so clones, roughly two thirds of which were seen just once. The top ten constitute around 6.6% of the sample.

Around 2 micrograms of genomic DNA were extracted from cryopreserved PBMCs for TCR beta library preparation. Longitudinal blood samples from CLL patients receiving ibrutinib monotherapy were subjected to high-throughput TCR beta sequencing. The patients took part in an open-label, single-center phase 2 trial of ibrutinib monotherapy. As to this clone: The clone's antigen remains unknown. No quality values exist for individual bases; no much larger clone is one base distant.

The receptor chain draws on TRBV4-1 and TRBJ1-1, and 7 junction bases match TRBD1. This TCR was sampled from a human donor with chronic lymphocytic leukemia. The sample consisted of PBMCs, taken after 36 months of ibrutinib treatment. The base sequence is TGCGCCAGCAGCCAAGGCGGCAGGGGGTCTATCTACACTGAAGCTTTCTTT. Translated, this is CASSQGGRGSIYTEAFF.